The 18 T cell receptor beta chains presented below share a single source sample, sequenced in a study of blood T cell repertoires in COVID-19. Some clones are missing from TCRdb's copy, which holds only in-frame ones; the method was immunoSEQ multiplex PCR. This sample has around 440,000 clones; 88% occur once, and the top ten carry 10% to 15%. Sequencing was carried out using peripheral blood. Source of these receptors: a woman in her 50s with COVID-19, enrolled during active disease.

This chain links TRBV3-1 (or the pseudogene TRBV3-2) with TRBJ2-3; 13 bases match TRBD2. The germline gives CDR1 LGHDT, CDR2 YNNKEL (reference sequence). V lost 5 bases to trimming and J lost 11 bases; unmatched junction nucleotides: 16. The length of the CDR3 is 17 residues. CDR3 protein: CASSSRTSGGASDGQYF. Written as DNA, the CDR3 is TGTGCCAGCAGCAGCCGAACTAGCGGGGGGGCGTCCGACGGGCAGTATTTT.

This chain connects TRBV25-1 to TRBJ1-2; TRBD1 is a possible D gene (5 bases). The CDR3 runs 13 residues. V was shortened by 6 bases and J by 2 bases, with 10 bases between the two germline ends. Germline CDR1 reads MGHDK; CDR2 reads SYGVNS. CDR3 in DNA: TGTGCCAGCAGAGGCGACAGCAACTATGGCTACACCTTC. Translation: CASRGDSNYGYTF.

J is TRBJ1-1 and V is TRBV9; D is unclear. CDR1 is SGDLS, CDR2 YYNGEE, per germline. This CDR3 contains 15 residues. Between the trimmed V and J ends, which lost 4 bases and 1 base, there was a span of 14 bases. The CDR3 region is CASSRGFSANTEAFF. For the CDR3, the DNA is TGTGCCAGCAGCCGAGGCTTCTCAGCGAACACTGAAGCTTTCTTT.

The chain joins TRBV6-5 to TRBJ2-5; D gene uncertain. The CDR3 length is 14 residues. V lost 4 bases and J lost 6, with 15 bases in between. CDR1 is MNHEY, CDR2 SVGAGI, per germline. In nucleotides, the CDR3 is TGTGCCAGCAGTTTAGAGGCCAGTTATAAGACCCAGTACTTC. The encoded protein is CASSLEASYKTQYF.

In its sample, this clone was seen once. The chain uses TRBV19 and TRBJ2-5; the match to TRBD1 covers 7 bases. V trimming: 5 bases; J trimming: 3 bases; junction bases outside the gene matches: 9. Germline-derived CDR1 and CDR2 are LNHDA and SQIVND (reference sequence). The CDR3 runs to 15 residues. The CDR3 nucleotides are TGTGCCAGTAGTCCCCTTAGACAGGGCAAAGAGACCCAGTACTTC. Protein: CASSPLRQGKETQYF.

The chain joins TRBV6-6 to TRBJ1-2; D is unresolved. The CDR3 sequence is 16 residues long. The V gene lost 7 bases and the J gene lost 8 bases, with 26 bases spanning the gap. Germline-derived CDR1 and CDR2 are MNHNY and SVGAGI (reference sequence). The CDR3 DNA reads as TGTGCCAGCATCGCTGCCCCGGTAGGCGGCGGGCTCGGCTACACCTTC. Its protein product is CASIAAPVGGGLGYTF.

The V gene is TRBV5-4, the J gene TRBJ2-7; 11 nucleotides agree with TRBD2. Germline CDR1 reads SGHNT; CDR2 reads YYREEE (reference sequence). The CDR3 has 16 amino acids. J gave up 4 bases and V 4 bases, and 10 bases lay outside the gene matches. CDR3 bases: TGTGCCAGCAGCCCTAGCGGGGGGCCCGACATATACGAGCAGTACTTC. This gives the protein CASSPSGGPDIYEQYF. Full variable domain (rest looked up from reference TRBV5-4 and TRBJ2-7): ETGVTQSPTHLIKTRGQQVTLRCSSQSGHNTVSWYQQALGQGPQFIFQYYREEENGRGNFPPRFSGLQFPNYSSELNVNALELDDSALYLCASSPSGGPDIYEQYFGPGTRLTVT.

The chain combines TRBV6-6 with TRBJ2-1; 8 bases align to TRBD1. Germline CDR1 and CDR2: MNHNY and SVGAGI (reference sequence). The CDR3 spans 20 residues. V was clipped by 6 bases and J by 5 bases; unmatched bases: 24. The CDR3 nucleotides are TGTGCCAGCAGCCCCTCCCGGGGACAGGTAGTCGCGGGGTGGCACAATGAGCAGTTCTTC. It yields the protein CASSPSRGQVVAGWHNEQFF.

The J gene is TRBJ1-2, the V gene TRBV28, with 7 bases lining up with TRBD1. Germline CDR1 and CDR2: MDHEN and SYDVKM. V was pared by 6 bases and J by 7 bases, with 14 bases of the junction left unmatched. The CDR3 is made up of 15 amino acids. The CDR3 bases are TGTGCCAGCAGCCCCGCGGGACAGCCATCTGGTGGCTACACCTTC. Amino acid sequence: CASSPAGQPSGGYTF.

The CDR3 DNA reads TGCGCCAGCAGTGATGGCGGGGGGGCAGATACGCAGTATTTT. Translating gives CASSDGGGADTQYF. V and J are TRBV10-1 and TRBJ2-3; 9 bases fit TRBD2. Germline CDR1 is WNHNN and CDR2 is SYGVQD (reference sequence). After removal of 3 bases from V and 4 bases from J, the junction contained 2 bases not matched to a gene. The CDR3 sequence is 14 residues long.

This clone has more than one count but fewer than ten. The same CDR3 arises from other DNA sequences in this sample as well. The chain joins TRBV18 to TRBJ1-5; unclear D gene. The CDR3 is made up of 15 amino acids. V was shortened by 2 bases and J by 2 bases, with 10 bases between the two germline ends. Germline-derived CDR1 and CDR2 are KGHSH and LQKENI. The chain's CDR3 is CASSPSGGGNQPQHF. CDR3 nucleotides: TGTGCCAGCTCACCAAGCGGTGGTGGCAATCAGCCCCAGCATTTT.

This chain connects TRBV5-1 to TRBJ2-3; TRBD2 agrees at 9 bases. This CDR3 has 16 amino acids. The junction had 7 bases not matched to a gene; V was cut back by 5 bases and J by 0 bases. CDR1 and CDR2 (germline): SGHRS, YFSETQ. CDR3 protein: CASRLTSGLSTDTQYF. The CDR3 DNA reads TGCGCCAGCAGGTTAACTAGCGGGCTAAGCACAGATACGCAGTATTTT.

This chain links TRBV27 with TRBJ2-7; TRBD1 matches at 9 bases. V was pared by 10 bases and J by 5 bases, with 9 bases of the junction left unmatched. Germline loops: CDR1 MNHEY, CDR2 SMNVEV (reference sequence). This CDR3 region has 13 residues. DNA of the CDR3: TGTGCCACTCGGACAGGGGACGTTAACGAGCAGTACTTC. The encoded protein is CATRTGDVNEQYF.

The chain has TRBV5-4 and TRBJ2-1, with a weak D call TRBD2 (6 bases). Germline V gives CDR1 SGHNT, CDR2 YYREEE (reference sequence). V lost 4 bases, J lost 7 bases, and 21 bases lay in between. The CDR3 is 16 amino acids. CDR3 nucleotides: TGTGCCAGCAGCCCGGCGGGGCTGACTAAGCGGAATGAGCAGTTCTTC. This sequence encodes CASSPAGLTKRNEQFF. Combining the CDR3 with reference TRBV5-4 and TRBJ2-1 gives the whole variable domain ETGVTQSPTHLIKTRGQQVTLRCSSQSGHNTVSWYQQALGQGPQFIFQYYREEENGRGNFPPRFSGLQFPNYSSELNVNALELDDSALYLCASSPAGLTKRNEQFFGPGTRLTVL.

This clone has just one count. The chain is built from TRBV2 and TRBJ1-5; D possibly corresponds to TRBD1 (5 bases). V lost 6 bases, J lost 3 bases, and 15 bases lay in between. CDR3 length equals 15 residues. Germline V gene data show CDR1 as SNHLY and CDR2 as FYNNEI. CDR3 residues: CASRGGSSINQPQHF. In nucleotides, the CDR3 is TGTGCCAGCAGGGGGGGGTCCTCTATCAATCAGCCCCAGCATTTT.

The gene calls are TRBV5-4 and TRBJ1-2; 10 bases fit TRBD1. The V and J ends lost 4 bases and 2 bases, in that order; junction bases with no gene match: 5. From germline, CDR1 is SGHNT and CDR2 YYREEE (reference sequence). The CDR3 is 15 amino acids. The CDR3 loop reads CASSTRQGANYGYTF. DNA for the CDR3: TGTGCCAGCAGCACTAGACAGGGGGCAAACTATGGCTACACCTTC.

This chain connects TRBV10-3 to TRBJ1-2, with 9 nucleotides matching TRBD1. The CDR3 extends over 15 amino acids. Losses at the gene ends were 3 bases for V and 7 bases for J; bases not matched to a gene: 9. Germline V gene sequence: CDR1 ENHRY, CDR2 SYGVKD. The CDR3 region is CAISEPGQGPGGYTF. CDR3 in DNA: TGTGCCATCAGTGAACCGGGACAGGGACCCGGTGGCTACACCTTC.

The rearrangement joins TRBV13 to TRBJ2-7, with a weak D call TRBD2 (7 bases). The V gene lost 4 bases and the J gene lost 7 bases, with 20 bases spanning the gap. CDR3 size: 15 residues. Germline CDR1 is PRHDT and CDR2 is FYEKMQ (reference sequence). The CDR3 DNA follows: TGTGCCAGCAGCTCCCCTGGGGGGGGCCCTTTTGAGCAGTACTTC. Protein sequence: CASSSPGGGPFEQYF.